This entry features one T cell receptor beta chain sequence. Naive-designated CD8 cells lacked CD45RO, were positively enriched for CCR7, and omitted terminally differentiated effector memory CD45RA+ cells. The sample originates from a study of shared clonotypes between healthy human individuals. About the study: The cohort had a couple of women and three men, ages 18 to 49. The plates for each donor numbered three CD4 naive, three CD4 memory, two CD8 naive and one CD8 memory.

Sorted-subset replicate PCRs used around 200 ng DNA, approximately 27,000 T cell genomes. Authors' processing steps: For the immunoSEQ data, sequences were junction-only without quality scores, so filtering differed. Some clones are missing from TCRdb's copy, which holds only in-frame ones; the method was immunoSEQ multiplex PCR. Clone size and the V and J calls come from that table; the DNA yielded D and trimming. The data contain about 1.9 million clones, around 95% of them seen just once; the ten biggest clones take up less than 2%. The CDR3 is 12 amino acids. From germline, CDR1 is MNHEY and CDR2 SMNVEV (reference sequence). The V gene lost 6 bases and the J gene lost 2 bases, with 5 bases spanning the gap.

The receptor's source is a man aged 18 to 30 in good health. Some clones in this sample may be carry-over from other donors' samples. Sequenced: naive CD8+ T cells from PBMCs. V usage is TRBV27 and J usage is TRBJ2-1; no reliable D call. CDR3 nucleotide sequence: TGTGCCAGCAGGACCCCCTACAATGAGCAGTTCTTC. Translation: CASRTPYNEQFF.